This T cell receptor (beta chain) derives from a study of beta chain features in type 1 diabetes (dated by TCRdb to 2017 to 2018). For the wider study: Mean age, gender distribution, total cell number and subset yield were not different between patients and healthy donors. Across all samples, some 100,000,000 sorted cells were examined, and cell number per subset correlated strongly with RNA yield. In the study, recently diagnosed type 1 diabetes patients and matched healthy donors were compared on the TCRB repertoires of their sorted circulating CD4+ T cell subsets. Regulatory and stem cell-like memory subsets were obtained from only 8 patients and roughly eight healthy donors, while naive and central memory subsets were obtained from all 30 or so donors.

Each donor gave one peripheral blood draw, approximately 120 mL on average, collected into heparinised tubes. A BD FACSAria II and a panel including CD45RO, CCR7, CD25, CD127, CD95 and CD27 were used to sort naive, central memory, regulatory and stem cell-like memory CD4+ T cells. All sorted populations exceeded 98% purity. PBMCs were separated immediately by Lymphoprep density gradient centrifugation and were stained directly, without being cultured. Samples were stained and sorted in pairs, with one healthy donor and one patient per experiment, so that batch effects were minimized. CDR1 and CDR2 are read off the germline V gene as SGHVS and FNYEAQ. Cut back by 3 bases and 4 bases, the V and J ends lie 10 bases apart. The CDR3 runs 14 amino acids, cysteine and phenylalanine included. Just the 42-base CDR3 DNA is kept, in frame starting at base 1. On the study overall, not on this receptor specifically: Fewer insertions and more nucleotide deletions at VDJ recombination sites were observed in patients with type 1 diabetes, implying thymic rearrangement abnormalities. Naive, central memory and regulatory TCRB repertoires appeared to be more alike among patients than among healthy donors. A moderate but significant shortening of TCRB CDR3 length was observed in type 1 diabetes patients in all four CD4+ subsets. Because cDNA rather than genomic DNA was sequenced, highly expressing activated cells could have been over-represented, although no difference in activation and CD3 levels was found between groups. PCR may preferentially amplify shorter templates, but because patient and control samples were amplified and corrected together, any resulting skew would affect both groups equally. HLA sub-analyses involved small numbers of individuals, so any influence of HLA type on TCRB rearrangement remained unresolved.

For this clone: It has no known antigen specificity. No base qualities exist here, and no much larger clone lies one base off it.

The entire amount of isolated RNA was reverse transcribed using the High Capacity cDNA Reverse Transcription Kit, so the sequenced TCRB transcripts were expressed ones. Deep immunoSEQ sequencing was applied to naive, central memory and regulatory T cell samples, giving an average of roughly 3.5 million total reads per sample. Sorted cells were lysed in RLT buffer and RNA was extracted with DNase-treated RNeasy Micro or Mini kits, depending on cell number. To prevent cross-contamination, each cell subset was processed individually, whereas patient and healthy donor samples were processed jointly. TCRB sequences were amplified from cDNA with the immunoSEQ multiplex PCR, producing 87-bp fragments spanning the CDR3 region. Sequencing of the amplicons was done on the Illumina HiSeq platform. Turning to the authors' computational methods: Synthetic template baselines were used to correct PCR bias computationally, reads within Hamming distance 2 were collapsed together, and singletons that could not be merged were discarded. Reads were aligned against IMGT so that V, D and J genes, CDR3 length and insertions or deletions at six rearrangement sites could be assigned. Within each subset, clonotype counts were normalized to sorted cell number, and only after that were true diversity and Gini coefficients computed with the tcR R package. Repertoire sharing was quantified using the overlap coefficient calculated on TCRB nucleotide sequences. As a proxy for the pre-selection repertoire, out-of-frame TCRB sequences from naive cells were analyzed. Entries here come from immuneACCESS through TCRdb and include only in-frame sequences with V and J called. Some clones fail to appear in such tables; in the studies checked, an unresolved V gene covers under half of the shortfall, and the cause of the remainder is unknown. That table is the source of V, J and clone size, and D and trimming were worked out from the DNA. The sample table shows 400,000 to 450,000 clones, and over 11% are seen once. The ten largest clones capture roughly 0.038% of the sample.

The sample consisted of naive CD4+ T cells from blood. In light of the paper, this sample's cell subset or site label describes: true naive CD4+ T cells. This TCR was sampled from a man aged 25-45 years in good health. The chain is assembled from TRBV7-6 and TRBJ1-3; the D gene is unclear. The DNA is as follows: TGTGCCAGCAGCTTCGGATCTGAGGGAAACACCATATATTTT. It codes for CASSFGSEGNTIYF.